The T cell receptor beta chain under discussion was sequenced for a study of blood T cell repertoires in COVID-19. Turning to the study itself: Some COVID-19 samples were acute and others convalescent; all came from the United States, Italy and Spain. Nucleic acid was either cDNA or gDNA, and it came from T cells, B-cell-depleted T cells, or PBMCs.

Original handling: Quantification of nucleated cells was approximated via reference gene primer amplification. Measured with immunoSEQ multiplex PCR; TCRdb has only the in-frame clones, and not every one. V and J calls and clone size are as listed in that table; D and trimming were resolved from the DNA. The sample records some 97,000 clones, more than 65% being singletons. Sequenced: peripheral blood. This clonotype originated in a woman in her 70s with acute or convalescent COVID-19.

This CDR3 is CASSNRQGSGNTIYF. The CDR3 coding sequence is TGTGCCAGCAGCAATCGACAGGGCTCTGGAAACACCATATATTTT. The V gene is TRBV7-2, the J gene TRBJ1-3; 7 bases fit TRBD1. J gave up 0 bases and V 5 bases, and 4 bases lay outside the gene matches. This CDR3 has 15 residues. The germline V gene has CDR1 SGHTA and CDR2 FQGNSA. The whole variable domain, filled in from reference TRBV7-2 and TRBJ1-3, reads GAGVSQSPSNKVTEKGKDVELRCDPISGHTALYWYRQSLGQGLEFLIYFQGNSAPDKSGLPSDRFSAERTGGSVSTLTIQRTQQEDSAVYLCASSNRQGSGNTIYFGEGSWLTVV.